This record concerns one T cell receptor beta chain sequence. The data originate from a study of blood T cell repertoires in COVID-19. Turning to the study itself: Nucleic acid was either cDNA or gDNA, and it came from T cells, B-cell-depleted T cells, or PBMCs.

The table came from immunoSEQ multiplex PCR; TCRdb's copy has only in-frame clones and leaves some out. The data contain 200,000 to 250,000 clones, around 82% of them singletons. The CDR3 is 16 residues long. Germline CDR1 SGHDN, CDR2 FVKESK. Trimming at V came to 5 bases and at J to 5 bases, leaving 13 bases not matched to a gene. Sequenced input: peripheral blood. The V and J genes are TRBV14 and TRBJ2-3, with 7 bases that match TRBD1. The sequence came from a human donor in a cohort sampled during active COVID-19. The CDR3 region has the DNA TGTGCCAGCAGCTACCGGGACAGCATCTACGGAGATACGCAGTATTTT. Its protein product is CASSYRDSIYGDTQYF.